Below, 26 T cell receptor beta chains from the same sample are listed, as sequenced in a study of siplizumab effects on memory and regulatory T cells. Some clones are missing from TCRdb's copy, which holds only in-frame ones; the method was immunoSEQ multiplex PCR. The sample shows 99,000 or so clones, about 93% of them seen only once. Sample: Tregs sorted from blood. Receptors originate from a human donor in good health.

The chain joins TRBV18 to TRBJ2-1; 8 nucleotides match TRBD1. The V and J ends lost 2 bases and 4 bases, in that order; junction bases with no gene match: 7. In germline, CDR1 is KGHSH, CDR2 LQKENI. This CDR3 has 16 amino acids. The CDR3 protein is CASSPYRGSRYNEQFF. The CDR3 bases are TGTGCCAGCTCACCATACAGGGGGAGTCGTTACAATGAGCAGTTCTTC.

The chain links TRBV5-1 to TRBJ2-5, with D maybe TRBD1 (5 bases). The CDR3 sequence is 13 residues long. In germline, CDR1 is SGHRS, CDR2 YFSETQ. Trimming took off 0 bases at V and 6 bases at J, with 9 bases between the two ends. CDR3 coding DNA: TGCGCCAGCAGCTTGGCCTGGGGCCAGACCCAGTACTTC. Its protein product is CASSLAWGQTQYF.

This clone showed up just a few times. V usage is TRBV7-3 and J usage is TRBJ1-1; D gene ambiguous. The germline V gene encodes CDR1 SGHTA and CDR2 FQGTGA. The V gene lost 3 bases and the J gene lost 4 bases, with 9 bases spanning the gap. The CDR3 has 13 residues. CDR3 sequence reads: CASSFKHGTEAFF. In DNA, the CDR3 is TGTGCCAGCAGCTTTAAACACGGCACTGAAGCTTTCTTT. The full variable domain, with the rest looked up from reference TRBV7-3 and TRBJ1-1, is GAGVSQTPSNKVTEKGKYVELRCDPISGHTALYWYRQSLGQGPEFLIYFQGTGAADDSGLPNDRFFAVRPEGSVSTLKIQRTERGDSAVYLCASSFKHGTEAFFGQGTRLTVV.

The chain joins TRBV27 to TRBJ2-6, with 8 positions matching TRBD2. The ends lost 5 bases at V and 4 bases at J; junction bases unmatched: 13. The CDR3 is 18 amino acids. CDR1 is MNHEY and CDR2 is SMNVEV in the germline V gene (reference sequence). The CDR3 loop is CASSLTPAGGPGANVLTF. DNA for the CDR3: TGTGCCAGCAGTCTAACCCCGGCGGGAGGCCCCGGGGCCAACGTCCTGACTTTC.

This chain connects TRBV19 to TRBJ1-1; perhaps TRBD1 as D (6 bases). Germline values: CDR1 LNHDA, CDR2 SQIVND (reference sequence). The CDR3 consists of 13 residues. Deletions cut 7 bases from V and 1 base from J, with 10 bases between. The CDR3 sequence is CASKNRANTEAFF. CDR3 bases: TGTGCCAGTAAGAACAGGGCGAACACTGAAGCTTTCTTT.

The chain employs TRBV6-1 and TRBJ2-3; no reliable D call. The CDR3 totals 15 residues. Germline V gene data show CDR1 as MNHNS and CDR2 as SASEGT. V was pared by 4 bases and J by 2 bases, with 13 bases between. The CDR3 region has the DNA TGTGCCAGCAGTGTGGATGCAAGCCACACAGATACGCAGTATTTT. It encodes CASSVDASHTDTQYF.

A remark on this clone: Other DNA sequences in this specimen translate into the identical CDR3. The J gene is TRBJ1-1, the V gene TRBV25-1; D call uncertain. This CDR3 contains 11 residues. The V and J ends lost 6 bases and 1 base respectively, with 3 bases between them. Germline CDR1 and CDR2: MGHDK and SYGVNS. The CDR3 DNA is TGTGCCAGCAGGGGGAACACTGAAGCTTTCTTT. Amino acid sequence: CASRGNTEAFF.

The rearrangement links TRBV7-8 to TRBJ2-1; 7 bases match TRBD2. V lost 5 bases, J lost 8 bases, and 12 bases stayed unmatched. Germline V gene data show CDR1 as SGHVS and CDR2 as FQNEAQ. This CDR3 has 15 residues. CDR3 sequence (DNA): TGTGCCAGCAGCCCTTATGGCGGGAGTGTGGATGAGCAGTTCTTC. This codes for CASSPYGGSVDEQFF.

The chain recombines TRBV5-1 with TRBJ1-5; D may be TRBD1 (5 bases). The ends were cut back, 0 bases at V and 2 bases at J, with 12 bases in the middle. The CDR3 has 16 amino acids. Germline CDR1 reads SGHRS; CDR2 reads YFSETQ. CDR3 in amino acids: CASSLGVGRGNQPQHF. In DNA form, the CDR3 reads TGCGCCAGCAGCTTGGGTGTGGGACGGGGCAATCAGCCCCAGCATTTT.

The V gene is TRBV5-1, the J gene TRBJ2-3; D is tentatively TRBD1 or TRBD2 (6 bases each). Per the germline V gene, CDR1 is SGHRS and CDR2 is YFSETQ. The CDR3 spans 14 residues. V lost 4 bases and J 3 bases, leaving 12 bases between the germline ends. This chain's CDR3 is CASSPGGRTDTQYF. CDR3 coding DNA: TGCGCCAGCAGCCCCGGGGGCAGAACAGATACGCAGTATTTT. The full variable domain, rest sourced from reference TRBV5-1 and TRBJ2-3, is KAGVTQTPRYLIKTRGQQVTLSCSPISGHRSVSWYQQTPGQGLQFLFEYFSETQRNKGNFPGRFSGRQFSNSRSEMNVSTLELGDSALYLCASSPGGRTDTQYFGPGTRLTVL.

This sequence joins TRBV7-9 and TRBJ1-4; TRBD1 might be the D (5 bases). V was cut by 2 bases and J by 5 bases, with 15 bases left in between. The CDR3 is made up of 16 amino acids. The V gene's germline CDR1 is SEHNR and CDR2 FQNEAQ (reference sequence). CDR3 sequence (DNA): TGTGCCAGCAGCTTATTCGTGACAGAGCCCAATGAAAAACTGTTTTTT. Its translation: CASSLFVTEPNEKLFF.

This rearrangement joins TRBV27 to TRBJ1-1, with D possibly being TRBD1 (5 bases). CDR3 length: 18 residues. The V end was cut by 1 base, the J end by 4 bases, with 22 bases between. Germline CDR1 reads MNHEY; CDR2 reads SMNVEV (reference sequence). The chain's CDR3 is CASSLLGVIGLGSTEAFF. CDR3 coding DNA: TGTGCCAGCAGTTTATTAGGGGTAATCGGACTCGGGAGCACTGAAGCTTTCTTT.

The CDR3 nucleotides are TGCGCCAGCAGCTTGGTTTCGACAGGACGGACTGAAGCTTTCTTT. This encodes CASSLVSTGRTEAFF. The chain carries TRBV5-1 and TRBJ1-1; possibly TRBD1 for D (6 bases). CDR1 is SGHRS and CDR2 is YFSETQ in the germline V gene. There are 15 residues in the CDR3. V lost 0 bases, J lost 5 bases, and 14 bases lay in between.

The chain joins TRBV30 to TRBJ1-5, with a weak D call TRBD1 (5 bases). V lost 5 bases, J lost 5 bases, and 13 bases lay in between. Germline assignment: CDR1 GTSNPN and CDR2 SVGIG (reference sequence). The CDR3 contains 13 residues. This chain's CDR3 is CAWQAGPHQPQHF. CDR3 nucleotides: TGTGCCTGGCAGGCAGGGCCCCATCAGCCCCAGCATTTT.

The CDR3, as DNA: TGCGCCAGCAGCCAAGCGGCAGGGGACGAGCAGTACTTC. It specifies CASSQAAGDEQYF. The J gene is TRBJ2-7, the V gene TRBV4-3; D perhaps matches TRBD1 (6 bases). Germline V gene sequence: CDR1 LGHNA, CDR2 YSLEER. V was cut by 1 base and J by 5 bases, with 9 bases left in between. The CDR3 has 13 residues.

The gene calls are TRBV6-5 and TRBJ2-2; unclear D gene. V lost 6 bases and J 7 bases, leaving 6 bases between the germline ends. CDR1 and CDR2 from the germline V gene are MNHEY and SVGAGI. This CDR3 comprises 11 residues. DNA for the CDR3: TGTGCCAGCAGCCGAGGCGGGGAGCTGTTTTTT. It translates to CASSRGGELFF.

The V call is TRBV9, the J call TRBJ1-2; D gene uncertain. Germline lookup yields CDR1 SGDLS and CDR2 YYNGEE. Trimming cost V 0 bases and J 4 bases, with 13 bases left between them. The CDR3 sequence is 15 residues long. The CDR3 spells CASSVETGGVYGYTF. CDR3 nucleotide sequence: TGTGCCAGCAGCGTAGAAACGGGAGGAGTCTATGGCTACACCTTC.

The chain carries TRBV5-6 and TRBJ2-1; a possible D gene is TRBD2 (6 bases). Between the trimmed V and J ends, which lost 4 bases and 7 bases, there was a span of 21 bases. Germline loops: CDR1 SGHDT, CDR2 YYEEEE. The CDR3 loop spans 16 amino acids. CDR3 region: CASSGGTGPNANEQFF. CDR3 in DNA: TGTGCCAGCAGCGGGGGGACGGGACCCAATGCGAATGAGCAGTTCTTC. The whole variable domain, filled in from reference TRBV5-6 and TRBJ2-1, reads DAGVTQSPTHLIKTRGQQVTLRCSPKSGHDTVSWYQQALGQGPQFIFQYYEEEERQRGNFPDRFSGHQFPNYSSELNVNALLLGDSALYLCASSGGTGPNANEQFFGPGTRLTVL.

The V and J genes are TRBV7-9 and TRBJ1-1; TRBD1 agrees at 8 bases. The CDR3 has 16 residues. Per the germline V gene, CDR1 is SEHNR and CDR2 is FQNEAQ (reference sequence). Trimming took 5 bases from V and 2 from J; bases not matched to a gene: 10. The CDR3 spells CASSATSPGGNTEAFF. Written as DNA, the CDR3 is TGTGCCAGCAGCGCCACTTCGCCAGGGGGCAACACTGAAGCTTTCTTT.

The rearrangement joins TRBV30 to TRBJ2-3, with 11 bases lining up with TRBD2. CDR3 length equals 15 residues. Losses at the gene ends were 2 bases for V and 6 bases for J; bases not matched to a gene: 7. Germline-derived CDR1 and CDR2 are GTSNPN and SVGIG (reference sequence). CDR3 protein: CAWSSASGRYDTQYF. The CDR3 coding sequence is TGTGCCTGGAGTTCGGCTAGCGGGAGGTATGATACGCAGTATTTT.

The V gene is TRBV7-3, the J gene TRBJ2-1; D gene uncertain. Per the germline V gene, CDR1 is SGHTA and CDR2 is FQGTGA. The CDR3 has 13 amino acids. V was pared by 5 bases and J by 4 bases, with 9 bases between. Here the CDR3 DNA reads TGTGCCAGCAGCGGCTCATCTTACAATGAGCAGTTCTTC. Protein sequence: CASSGSSYNEQFF.

The rearrangement joins TRBV5-4 to TRBJ1-2, with D tentatively TRBD1 (5 bases). Germline V gene data show CDR1 as SGHNT and CDR2 as YYREEE (reference sequence). CDR3 size: 13 residues. V was clipped by 0 bases and J by 3 bases, with 6 bases between them. The CDR3 coding sequence is TGTGCCAGCAGCTTGGGGGGGGACTATGGCTACACCTTC. Translated: CASSLGGDYGYTF.

This clone was seen a few times. V and J are TRBV18 and TRBJ1-1, with 9 nucleotides matching TRBD1. Per the germline V gene, CDR1 is KGHSH and CDR2 is LQKENI. V lost 5 bases and J lost 1; bases outside the gene matches: 2. CDR3 length: 14 amino acids. The CDR3 is CASSGTGKNTEAFF. The CDR3 DNA reads as TGTGCCAGCTCAGGGACAGGGAAGAACACTGAAGCTTTCTTT.

This chain links TRBV5-1 with TRBJ2-5; 7 bases are a match to TRBD2. The CDR3 has 16 amino acids. V shed 4 bases, J shed 2 bases, and the junction held 11 bases outside the gene matches. CDR1 and CDR2 from the germline V gene are SGHRS and YFSETQ. The CDR3 loop reads CASSLTAGVEQETQYF. The CDR3 DNA sequence: TGCGCCAGCAGCCTCACGGCGGGGGTGGAACAAGAGACCCAGTACTTC. The variable domain in full, with the rest retrieved from reference TRBV5-1 and TRBJ2-5, is KAGVTQTPRYLIKTRGQQVTLSCSPISGHRSVSWYQQTPGQGLQFLFEYFSETQRNKGNFPGRFSGRQFSNSRSEMNVSTLELGDSALYLCASSLTAGVEQETQYFGPGTRLLVL.

The rearrangement uses TRBV19 and TRBJ2-1; 8 bases are a match to TRBD1. J was trimmed by 7 bases and V by 6 bases; bases with no gene match: 14. The CDR3 runs 16 residues. The germline V gene has CDR1 LNHDA and CDR2 SQIVND (reference sequence). Here the CDR3 DNA reads TGTGCCAGTAGAAGATCAACCGGGACAGGTACAAATGAGCAGTTCTTC. This encodes CASRRSTGTGTNEQFF.

The sample holds one count of this clone. The V gene is TRBV5-1, the J gene TRBJ2-7; no reliable D call. This CDR3 is 13 amino acids long. Germline V gene sequence: CDR1 SGHRS, CDR2 YFSETQ. Trimming removed 1 base at V and 0 bases at J, with 5 bases between. The CDR3 region is CASSLSSSYEQYF. The CDR3, as DNA: TGCGCCAGCAGCTTGAGTAGCTCCTACGAGCAGTACTTC.